Only one count was recorded for the clone carrying this TCR beta chain. The sample belongs to a study of blood T cell repertoires in COVID-19. Study at large: The study drew acute and convalescent COVID-19 samples from the United States, Italy and Spain.

Authors' data handling: Amplifying reference gene primers gave estimates of nucleated cell counts. Generated by immunoSEQ multiplex PCR, the TCRdb table keeps only in-frame clones and is missing some. Clone size and V and J calls were adopted from that table, with D and trimming inferred from the DNA. Among fewer than 250,000 clones listed, 87% were seen once. Germline V lookup: CDR1 LNHDA, CDR2 SQIVND (reference sequence). This CDR3 comprises 14 residues. V was trimmed by 2 bases and J by 7 bases, leaving 12 bases between them. The sequenced sample was PBMCs or T cells enriched from blood (not recorded which). This receptor was taken from a woman aged 25 to 39 with acute COVID-19. The V gene is TRBV19, the J gene TRBJ1-5, with D possibly TRBD1 on 6 matching bases. The DNA of the CDR3 is TGTGCCAGTAGTATACAGGGGAGAGGGCAGCCCCAGCATTTT. Translating it yields CASSIQGRGQPQHF.